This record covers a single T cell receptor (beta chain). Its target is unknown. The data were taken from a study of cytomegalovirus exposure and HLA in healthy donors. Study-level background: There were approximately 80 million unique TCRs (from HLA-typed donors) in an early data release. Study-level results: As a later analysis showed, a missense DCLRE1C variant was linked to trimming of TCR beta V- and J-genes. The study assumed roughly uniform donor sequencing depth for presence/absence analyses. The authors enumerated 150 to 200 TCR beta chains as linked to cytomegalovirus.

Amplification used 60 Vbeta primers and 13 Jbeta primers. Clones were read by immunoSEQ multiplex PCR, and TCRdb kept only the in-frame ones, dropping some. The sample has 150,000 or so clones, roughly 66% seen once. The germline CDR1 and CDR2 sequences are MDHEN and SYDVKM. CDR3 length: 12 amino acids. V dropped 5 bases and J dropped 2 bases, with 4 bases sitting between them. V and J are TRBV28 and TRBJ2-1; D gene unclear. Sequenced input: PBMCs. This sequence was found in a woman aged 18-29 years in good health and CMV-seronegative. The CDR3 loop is CASSPAYNEQFF. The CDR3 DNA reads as TGTGCCAGCAGTCCTGCCTACAATGAGCAGTTCTTC.